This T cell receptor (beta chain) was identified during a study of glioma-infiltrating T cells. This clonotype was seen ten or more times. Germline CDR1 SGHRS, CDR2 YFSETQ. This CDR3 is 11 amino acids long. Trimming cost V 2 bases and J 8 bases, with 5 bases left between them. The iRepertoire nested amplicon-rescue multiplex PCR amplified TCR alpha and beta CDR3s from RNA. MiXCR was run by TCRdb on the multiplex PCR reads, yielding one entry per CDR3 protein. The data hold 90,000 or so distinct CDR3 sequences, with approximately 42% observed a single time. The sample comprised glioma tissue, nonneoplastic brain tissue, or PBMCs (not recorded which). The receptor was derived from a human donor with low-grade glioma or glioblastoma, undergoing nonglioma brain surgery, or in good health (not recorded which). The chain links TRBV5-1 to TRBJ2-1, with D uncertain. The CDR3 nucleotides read TGCGCCAGCAGCTTCGGAGATGAGCAGTTCTTC. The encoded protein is CASSFGDEQFF.